Each of the 8 T cell receptor beta chains below was sequenced from the same sample in a study of spatial heterogeneity in lung cancer. Time point specified: blood at routine non-recurrence follow-up after resection. TCRdb processed the 5' RACE reads anew with MiXCR; each CDR3 protein has one entry. The profile covers tens of thousands of distinct CDR3 sequences, with 15% to 20% appearing a single time and around a fifth taken by the ten largest. The sequencing used PBMCs, collected at follow-up. The source is a male donor with early-stage non-small cell lung cancer.

This clonotype was picked up a small number of times. This sequence joins TRBV6-1 and TRBJ2-7, with D perhaps being TRBD1 or TRBD2 (5 bases each). Germline V gene lookup returns CDR1 MNHNS and CDR2 SASEGT. The CDR3 loop spans 15 amino acids. With 6 bases removed from V and 2 bases from J, the gap between germline ends came to 17 bases. The CDR3 region is CASSGAYIKPYEQYV. The CDR3 coding sequence is TGTGCCAGCAGCGGGGCGTATATCAAACCCTACGAGCAGTACGTC.

The table lists this clonotype with a few counts. The chain is built from TRBV6-2 or TRBV6-3 and TRBJ2-7, with 11 bases fitting TRBD2. The CDR3 has 16 amino acids. Germline V lookup: CDR1 MNHEY, CDR2 SVGEGT. Losses at the gene ends were 7 bases for V and 0 bases for J; bases not matched to a gene: 8. The CDR3 DNA sequence: TGTGCCAGCACCCCGGGACTAGCGGCCTCCTCCTACGAGCAGTACGTC. The encoded protein is CASTPGLAASSYEQYV.

This clonotype was seen ten or more times. The genes are TRBV5-1 and TRBJ2-5, with TRBD2 matching 15 bases. Germline loops: CDR1 SGHRS, CDR2 YFSETQ. CDR3 length: 16 amino acids. V shed 4 bases and J 4 bases; nucleotides not matched to a gene: 5. The CDR3 loop reads CASSPGLAGGGETQYF. For the CDR3, the DNA is TGCGCCAGCAGCCCGGGACTAGCGGGGGGAGGAGAGACCCAGTACTTC. The variable domain in full, with the rest retrieved from reference TRBV5-1 and TRBJ2-5, is KAGVTQTPRYLIKTRGQQVTLSCSPISGHRSVSWYQQTPGQGLQFLFEYFSETQRNKGNFPGRFSGRQFSNSRSEMNVSTLELGDSALYLCASSPGLAGGGETQYFGPGTRLLVL.

This clonotype occurred a few times. This chain joins TRBV24-1 and TRBJ2-2; no clear D. Germline CDR1 KGHDR, CDR2 SFDVKD. V lost 4 bases and J 1 base, leaving 6 bases between the germline ends. The CDR3 is 14 amino acids. This CDR3 reads CATSEDGNTGELFF. CDR3 bases: TGTGCCACCAGTGAGGACGGGAACACCGGGGAGCTGTTTTTT.

The rearrangement links TRBV11-2 to TRBJ2-7; D remains unclear. Trimming pared 0 bases from V and 0 bases from J, leaving 9 bases between. CDR1 is SGHAT and CDR2 is FQNNGV in the germline V gene. There are 15 residues in the CDR3. The CDR3 spells CASSLDPRSSYEQYV. CDR3 sequence (DNA): TGTGCCAGCAGCTTAGACCCCAGGAGCTCCTACGAGCAGTACGTC.

The table lists this clonotype with a few counts. V usage is TRBV18 and J usage is TRBJ2-7, with 7 bases lining up with TRBD2. V shed 4 bases, J shed 2 bases, and the junction held 17 bases outside the gene matches. Looked up from germline, CDR1 is KGHSH and CDR2 is LQKENI. The CDR3 has 18 amino acids. The CDR3 nucleotides read TGTGCCAGCTCACTAAAAACACAGCGGGGTGGAGGGCCCTACGAGCAGTACTTC. Its protein is CASSLKTQRGGGPYEQYF.

The J gene is TRBJ2-1, the V gene TRBV24-1; tentatively, D is TRBD1 or TRBD2 (5 bases each). Trimming took 11 bases from V and 6 from J, leaving 22 bases between them. CDR1 KGHDR and CDR2 SFDVKD come from the germline V gene. CDR3 length equals 15 residues. DNA of the CDR3: TGTGCCATCGAATCGGGGCAGGAGGAGTCCAATGAGCAGTTCTTC. This sequence encodes CAIESGQEESNEQFF.

This clonotype was detected a few times. This rearrangement joins TRBV11-2 to TRBJ1-3, with D possibly matching TRBD1 (5 bases). V shed 3 bases and J shed 0 bases, with 18 bases lying between them. The germline gives CDR1 SGHAT, CDR2 FQNNGV. This CDR3 comprises 18 residues. CDR3 DNA sequence: TGTGCCAGCAGCTTCCGAGGGAGACAGAGGACCTCTGGAAACACCATATATTTT. It is translated as CASSFRGRQRTSGNTIYF.